The source of this T cell receptor (beta chain) is a study of human T cells and chemical hapten exposure. Each CDR3 protein is one row after TCRdb ran MiXCR on the RACE reads. The table lists tens of thousands of distinct CDR3 sequences, about a tenth of them singletons. Time point: patch test 1, 2 weeks after DPC sensitization. Documented treatment: therapeutic diphenylcyclopropenone sensitization with weekly scalp DPC. This clonotype appeared many times. Material: whole blood, obtained in connection with sensitization to the hapten diphenylcyclopropenone (DPC). This TCR came from a woman aged 45 to 65 with alopecia areata. Some clones in this sample may be carry-over from other donors' samples.

CDR3 region: CASKEKSTDTQYF. DNA of the CDR3: TGTGCCAGCAAAGAAAAGAGCACAGATACGCAGTATTTT. J is TRBJ2-3 and V is TRBV6-1; D ambiguous. Trimming shortened V by 7 bases and J by 0 bases, and 8 bases separated the two germline ends. Germline V gene lookup returns CDR1 MNHNS and CDR2 SASEGT. The CDR3 has 13 amino acids.